What follows is one T cell receptor (beta chain) and its context. Amplification of TCR beta CDR3 regions used RNA as the template. During a first-round RT-PCR of the TCR CDR3, the HTBI primer set was used. TCRdb reanalysed the multiplex PCR reads using MiXCR and keeps one entry per CDR3 protein. The data show 600,000 to 700,000 distinct CDR3 sequences, roughly 14% seen once. The data are from a study of T cells in Graves' hyperthyroidism and ophthalmopathy. From germline, CDR1 is MNHEY and CDR2 SVGAGI. The CDR3 is made up of 14 amino acids. Trimming removed 0 bases at V and 5 bases at J, with 8 bases between.

The sequence was collected from a woman aged 40 to 50 with Graves' ophthalmopathy. The chain links TRBV6-5 to TRBJ1-3; no definite D call. The sequencing input was blood. The CDR3 region has the DNA TGTGCCAGCAGTTACTCCTCAGGAAGAAACACCATATATTTT. Its protein is CASSYSSGRNTIYF.